This paragraph covers one T cell receptor beta chain sequence. This sample was taken from a study of graft-versus-host responses after intestinal transplantation. Study context: Every transplant recipient was induced with anti-thymocyte globulin, then maintained on tacrolimus and steroids for around 3 years.

Trimming pared 7 bases from V and 12 bases from J, leaving 13 bases between. This CDR3 has 11 amino acids. In germline, CDR1 is LNHDA, CDR2 SQIVND (reference sequence). Co-plating was performed using some 200,000 CFSE-labeled responder cells and some 200,000 irradiated, violet-dye-labeled stimulator cells. After mixed lymphocyte reaction, dividing CD4+ and CD8+ responder T cells were sorted. The table came from immunoSEQ multiplex PCR; TCRdb's copy has only in-frame clones and leaves some out. The repertoire holds approximately 9,900 clones, with 30% to 35% as singletons. The genes are TRBV19 and TRBJ2-4; maybe TRBD1 (5 bases). Source: alloreactive CD8+ T cells from a mixed lymphocyte reaction culture, taken before transplantation. Subset of the sample: CFSE-low proliferating T cells sorted from roughly six-day pre-transplant mixed lymphocyte reaction (GvH or HvG direction). This sequence originates from a human patient who was an organ donor for intestinal transplantation. The CDR3 loop reads CASKRGSRQYF. DNA of the CDR3: TGTGCCAGTAAAAGGGGATCGCGTCAGTACTTC. The full variable domain, in which reference TRBV19 and TRBJ2-4 provide the parts outside the CDR3, is DGGITQSPKYLFRKEGQNVTLSCEQNLNHDAMYWYRQDPGQGLRLIYYSQIVNDFQKGDIAEGYSVSREKKESFPLTVTSAQKNPTAFYLCASKRGSRQYFGAGTRLSVL.